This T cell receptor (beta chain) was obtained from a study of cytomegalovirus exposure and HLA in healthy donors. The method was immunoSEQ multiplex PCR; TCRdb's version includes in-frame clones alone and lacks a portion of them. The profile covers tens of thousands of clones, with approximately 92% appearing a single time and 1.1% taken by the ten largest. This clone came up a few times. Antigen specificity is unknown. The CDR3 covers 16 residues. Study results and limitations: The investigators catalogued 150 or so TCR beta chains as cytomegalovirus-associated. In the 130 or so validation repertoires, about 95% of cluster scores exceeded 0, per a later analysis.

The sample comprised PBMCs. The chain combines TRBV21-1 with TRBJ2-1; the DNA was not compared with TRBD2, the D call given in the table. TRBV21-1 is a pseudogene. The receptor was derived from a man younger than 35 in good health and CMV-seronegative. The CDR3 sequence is CASSSLAGGSCNEQFF. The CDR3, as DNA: TGTGCCAGCAGCTCACTAGCGGGAGGCAGTTGCAATGAGCAGTTCTTC.